This entry describes one TCR beta chain. V lost 5 bases, J lost 10 bases, and 9 bases stayed unmatched. The CDR3 totals 14 residues. Germline V lookup: CDR1 SEHNR, CDR2 FQNEAQ (reference sequence). The protocol was immunoSEQ multiplex PCR, while the TCRdb copy is restricted to in-frame clones and leaves out a portion. The table lists some 300,000 clones, around 89% of them singletons. These data originate in a study of blood T cell repertoires in COVID-19. In Cohort 3, a recovered donor had either two negative PCRs, clearance, or symptom resolution. Material: PBMCs or T cells enriched from blood (not recorded which). The chain carries TRBV7-9 and TRBJ2-1; 9 nucleotides line up with TRBD2. This receptor was identified in a woman in her forties who had recovered from COVID-19. The CDR3 sequence: CASSPGAGGREQFF. In DNA form, the CDR3 reads TGTGCCAGCAGCCCAGGAGCGGGGGGCAGAGAGCAGTTCTTC.